The rows below give T cell receptor beta chains drawn from one sample of a study of blood T cell repertoires in COVID-19. Assay used: immunoSEQ multiplex PCR; TCRdb lists only in-frame clones, some missing. The table has about 7,500 clones, around nine tenths seen once; the top ten hold 9% to 10%. The material sequenced was peripheral blood. The receptor set was obtained from a human donor in a cohort sampled during active COVID-19. The CDR3 runs from the conserved cysteine through the conserved F or W. A D gene is named only where the DNA matches it firmly. Clone size is not always given. Where it is, it says once, few, many or a class for expanded clones.

DNA	CDR3	size	D	J	V
TGTGCCACCCGTAAAAGGACAGGGGGGGGAGAGACCCAGTACTTC	CATRKRTGGGETQYF	.	TRBD1	TRBJ2-5	TRBV15
TGTGCCAGCAGTCATGACAATGAGCAGTTCTTC	CASSHDNEQFF	.	.	TRBJ2-1	TRBV28
TGTGCCAGCAGTTTGGGGACAGCTGAAAAACTGTTTTTT	CASSLGTAEKLFF	.	TRBD1	TRBJ1-4	TRBV28
TGTGCCAGCAGTTGGAAGAGCGGGAGGGCCGGAGATGAGCAGTTCTTC	CASSWKSGRAGDEQFF	.	TRBD2	TRBJ2-1	TRBV27
TGTGCCACTACGGGGGGTACCTACAATGAGCAGTTCTTC	CATTGGTYNEQFF	.	TRBD2	TRBJ2-1	TRBV6-5
TGTGCCAGCAGTCCAGGCCTCCGGAACACTGAAGCTTTCTTT	CASSPGLRNTEAFF	.	.	TRBJ1-1	TRBV11-3
TGTGCCAGCAGCCGGACAGGGGACGGGGGGGAGCTGTTTTTT	CASSRTGDGGELFF	few	TRBD1	TRBJ2-2	TRBV7-2
TGTGCCAGCAGCCAAGATACAGGGAACTATGGCTACACCTTC	CASSQDTGNYGYTF	.	.	TRBJ1-2	TRBV3-1/TRBV3-2
TGCAGCGTTAACATAGACAGCTCCTACGAGCAGTACTTC	CSVNIDSSYEQYF	.	.	TRBJ2-7	TRBV29-1
TGTGCCACCAGTGACTCGGGACAGGGAGCGGGGACTGAAGCTTTCTTT	CATSDSGQGAGTEAFF	once	TRBD1	TRBJ1-1	TRBV24-1
TGTGCCAGCAGTTACCATGAGGGACAGACGCATCACCAAGAGACCCAGTACTTC	CASSYHEGQTHHQETQYF	.	TRBD1	TRBJ2-5	TRBV6-2/TRBV6-3
TGTGCCAGCAGTTTACAGGGGGGTGGCTATGGCTACACCTTC	CASSLQGGGYGYTF	.	TRBD1	TRBJ1-2	TRBV28
TGTGCCAGCAGCCTTCAACCGGATGAGCAGTTCTTC	CASSLQPDEQFF	.	.	TRBJ2-1	TRBV6-6
TGCAGCGCATTAGGGACTAGCGGGAGGAACAATGAGCAGTTCTTC	CSALGTSGRNNEQFF	.	TRBD2	TRBJ2-1	TRBV29-1
TGTGCCAGTAGGCCTACAGGGACTAGCAATCAGCCCCAGCATTTT	CASRPTGTSNQPQHF	.	.	TRBJ1-5	TRBV19
TGCGCCAGCAGCCAAGAGGTGGGCAGAGCCTCCGGCTACACCTTC	CASSQEVGRASGYTF	.	.	TRBJ1-2	TRBV4-1
TGCGCCAGCAGCTTGGGAATGGGAGGGGGAACAGATACGCAGTATTTT	CASSLGMGGGTDTQYF	.	.	TRBJ2-3	TRBV5-1
TGTGCCAGTAGTATCGGGTCTAGCAATCAGCCCCAGCATTTT	CASSIGSSNQPQHF	.	.	TRBJ1-5	TRBV19
TGTGCCAGCAGGGGGGGGTCGAACACTGAAGCTTTCTTT	CASRGGSNTEAFF	.	.	TRBJ1-1	TRBV5-4
TGCAGCGTTGACCACCCGGAGACAGGGGTGTACAATGAGCAGTTCTTC	CSVDHPETGVYNEQFF	.	TRBD1	TRBJ2-1	TRBV29-1
TGTGCCAACCAGGGCAGCCGTTTTTCCTACGAGCAGTACTTC	CANQGSRFSYEQYF	.	.	TRBJ2-7	TRBV2
TGTGCCAGTAGTATCAAGGGTGGCGGGTTGACTGGGGCCAACGTCCTGACTTTC	CASSIKGGGLTGANVLTF	few	.	TRBJ2-6	TRBV19
TGTGCCAGCAGCTTACTCGGACAGAGTCTGCGTGAGCAGTTCTTC	CASSLLGQSLREQFF	.	.	TRBJ2-1	TRBV11-2
TGTGCCAGCAGTGACGGGAACTATGGCTACACCTTC	CASSDGNYGYTF	.	.	TRBJ1-2	TRBV6-1
TGTGCCAGTTCAGGGGTGAACACCGGGGAGCTGTTTTTT	CASSGVNTGELFF	.	.	TRBJ2-2	TRBV28
TGTGCCAGCAGTTATAGCGGGACGGGATACGAGCAGTACTTC	CASSYSGTGYEQYF	.	TRBD2	TRBJ2-7	TRBV6-5
TGTGCCAGCAGCGTAGAGGGAGCGTTATACAATGAGCAGTTCTTC	CASSVEGALYNEQFF	once	.	TRBJ2-1	TRBV9
TGTGCCAGCAGCCACCTAGCGGGCTCCTACAATGAGCAGTTCTTC	CASSHLAGSYNEQFF	few	TRBD2	TRBJ2-1	TRBV2
TGCGCCAGCAGCTTCTCGTCGACAGGGGGGGAGACCCAGTACTTC	CASSFSSTGGETQYF	.	TRBD1	TRBJ2-5	TRBV5-1
TGTGCCAGCAGTTTATCGCTCCGGGACATGGTTTTGTATGAGCAGTTCTTC	CASSLSLRDMVLYEQFF	.	.	TRBJ2-1	TRBV27
TGCGCCAGCAGCTTCAATAGCGGGAGGGGGCCCGGGGAGCTGTTTTTT	CASSFNSGRGPGELFF	once	TRBD2	TRBJ2-2	TRBV5-1
TGTGCCAGCAGCAGCCGGGACAGGGAGTTCTTC	CASSSRDREFF	.	.	TRBJ2-1	TRBV21-1
TGTGCCAGCTCATCCGGGACTAGCAGTAATGAAAAACTGTTTTTT	CASSSGTSSNEKLFF	.	.	TRBJ1-4	TRBV18
TGTGCCAGCAGTGACTCCTCGGACAGGGCCAACTATGGCTACACCTTC	CASSDSSDRANYGYTF	.	TRBD1	TRBJ1-2	TRBV6-4
TGCGCCAGCAGCTTGTCTGGACAGCGGGGAAAGGGGGAGACCCAGTACTTC	CASSLSGQRGKGETQYF	.	.	TRBJ2-5	TRBV5-1
TGTGCCAGCCGGGACAGGGGGCGAAATGAGGGTGGCTACACCTTC	CASRDRGRNEGGYTF	.	TRBD1	TRBJ1-2	TRBV19
TGTGCCAGCAGTCCCAGGGATTACAATGAGCAGTTCTTC	CASSPRDYNEQFF	few	.	TRBJ2-1	TRBV12-3/TRBV12-4
TGTGCCAGCAGTTTGGTGGCGGGAGGGGGGAATGAGCAGTTCTTC	CASSLVAGGGNEQFF	.	TRBD2	TRBJ2-1	TRBV27
TGTGCCAGCAGCTTAAAGTCGGCGGTGAACTATGGCTACACCTTC	CASSLKSAVNYGYTF	once	.	TRBJ1-2	TRBV11-2